The T cell receptor (beta chain) described here comes from a study of blood T cell repertoires in COVID-19 (dated by TCRdb to between 2020 and 2021). As for the study more broadly: The collaborator samples originated in the United States, Italy and Spain and spanned the acute and convalescent phases of COVID-19. Sample metadata almost always included a de-identified subject ID, COVID-19 status, age in years and sex. The repertoires were released in a freely available public database meant as a resource for research on the immune response to SARS-CoV-2. Samples came from the ongoing ImmuneRACE study (first 160 participants) plus 1,254 subjects from 6 global collaborators. Deeply sampled blood TCRbeta repertoires from subjects exposed to, actively infected with, or recovered from COVID-19 were included in the dataset. HLA class I and class II types, where available, came from metadata supplied by the sample provider rather than from assay-based typing. The material from the prospective study consisted of cDNA or gDNA derived from T cells, B-cell-depleted T cells, or PBMCs.

The CDR3 runs 11 amino acids, cysteine and phenylalanine included. Of all the DNA, just the CDR3 is kept, 33 bases in frame from base 1. V and J lose 6 bases and 13 bases, and a span of 15 bases separates them. Sequences LGHDT (CDR1) and YNNKEL (CDR2) are obtained from the germline V gene (reference sequence). One collaborating source in Seattle enrolled patients while the patients were actively infected and followed the patients over time throughout the course of disease. Collaborating institutions collected whole blood in K2EDTA tubes following their own protocols. For TCRbeta analysis, collaborators shipped samples in one of three forms: frozen whole blood, isolated PBMCs, or DNA extracted from either of those sample types. TCRbeta CDR3 regions were amplified from genomic DNA by means of the immunoSEQ Assay, a bias-controlled multiplex PCR. Concerning the study's data processing: Within the assay, amplification of reference gene primers was used to estimate how many nucleated cells each sample contained. Sequence reads were collapsed and filtered to measure the absolute abundance of every unique TCRbeta CDR3 rearrangement. For each sample, productive Simpson clonality was calculated as the square root of Simpson's diversity index over productive rearrangements. TCRdb took over this immuneACCESS table, retaining in-frame rearrangements with V and J assigned. Such tables are incomplete; in checked studies, under half of the missing clones stem from an unresolved V gene, and the remainder is unexplained. From that table come the V and J calls and clone size; the DNA was used to work out D and trimming. This sample holds approximately 250,000 clones; around 86% were observed only once. Roughly 4.9% of the sample is in the top ten clones.

A note on this clone: Its antigen specificity is not known. Nothing much larger sits one base from this clone, and base qualities are not available.

Points the paper makes about the study in general: The amount of clinical and demographic metadata varied by source and participant and was provided uncurated.

The receptor was derived from a woman aged 60-75 years with COVID-19, enrolled during active disease. Recombination linked TRBV3-1 (or the pseudogene TRBV3-2) to TRBJ1-2; TRBD1 is possibly the D segment (5 matching bases). What was sequenced was peripheral blood. In nucleotide form, the sequence is TGTGCCAGCAGTACGGGGGGACGTCTCACCTTC. Translated, this gives CASSTGGRLTF.